This T cell receptor (beta chain) comes out of a study of cytomegalovirus exposure and HLA in healthy donors. About the study: A prior analysis found 117 million unique TCR beta sequences from some 190 million T cells. Study results and limitations: For cytomegalovirus status, the classifier reportedly gave diagnoses with high specificity and sensitivity. Researchers had no immune exposure information except CMV serostatus available.

Details on this clone: The antigen is undetermined.

Unmatched junction bases numbered 4, after V lost 6 bases and J lost 3 bases. This CDR3 spans 14 amino acids. The germline V gene has CDR1 MGHDK and CDR2 SYGVNS. In the PCR, 60 Vbeta and 13 Jbeta primers were used. Using immunoSEQ multiplex PCR, the repertoire was profiled, and TCRdb retains in-frame clones only, with some absent. The sample contains some 190,000 clones, around 77% of which appear only once. The sequence was obtained from a woman aged 18-30 years in good health and CMV-seronegative. The genes are TRBV25-1 and TRBJ2-3, with 9 bases that match TRBD2. Sequences were obtained from PBMCs. CDR3 sequence (DNA): TGTGCCAGCAGGGGAGGACTAGCGACAGATACGCAGTATTTT. It encodes CASRGGLATDTQYF.